This T cell receptor (beta chain) was retrieved from a study of cytomegalovirus exposure and HLA in healthy donors. Study at large: Around 77% of roughly 400 genotyped donors fell in the Caucasian-associated ancestry cluster.

This clone appeared once. The PCR made use of 60 Vbeta and 13 Jbeta primers. Measured with immunoSEQ multiplex PCR; TCRdb has only the in-frame clones, and not every one. The sample lists roughly 160,000 clones; roughly 80% were seen once. The germline CDR1 and CDR2 sequences are SGHTA and FQGNSA. The CDR3 length is 14 residues. The V and J ends lost 5 bases and 6 bases respectively, with 14 bases between them. Sequencing was carried out using PBMCs. The TCR comes from a woman aged 45-60 years in good health and CMV-seronegative. This chain links TRBV7-2 with TRBJ2-1; perhaps TRBD1 as D (5 bases). The CDR3: CASSLRSDSNEQFF. The CDR3 DNA reads as TGTGCCAGCAGCCTGCGGAGTGACAGCAATGAGCAGTTCTTC.